This record concerns one T cell receptor (beta chain) sequence. What it recognizes is unknown. Assay used: immunoSEQ multiplex PCR; TCRdb lists only in-frame clones, some missing. The table shows 100,000 or so clones, with approximately 91% occurring only once. This sample was included in a study of siplizumab effects on memory and regulatory T cells. Notes on the study in general: Among mappable alloreactive CD4+ clones, the Treg-derived fraction averaged 68.8% with siplizumab versus about 25% in controls.

The CDR3 is 12 residues long. V shed 0 bases and J shed 7 bases, with 6 bases lying between them. Germline V gives CDR1 SGHTA, CDR2 FQGNSA. The V gene is TRBV7-2, the J gene TRBJ1-1, with a weak D call TRBD1 (5 bases). Sequencing was carried out using CD4+ T cells sorted from blood. The TCR was taken from a human donor in good health. Some clones in this sample may be carry-over from other donors' samples. CDR3 region: CASSLAGGEAFF. The CDR3 DNA is TGTGCCAGCAGCTTAGCGGGGGGTGAAGCTTTCTTT.